This T cell receptor beta chain was sequenced for a study of cytomegalovirus exposure and HLA in healthy donors. Study background: Earlier findings included roughly 100 million unique TCR beta sequences obtained from approximately 170 million T cells. Study results and caveats: When a later analysis compared HLA-associated TCR beta chains with equally common others, the HLA-associated chains turned out to be more clonally expanded and to have lower generation probabilities.

On this clone itself: Its specificity is not known.

The study ran its PCR with 60 Vbeta and 13 Jbeta primers. TCRdb keeps only in-frame clones here, not all; method: immunoSEQ multiplex PCR. Of approximately 120,000 clones in the sample, around three quarters were seen once. The CDR3 is 16 residues long. Deletions cut 1 base from V and 6 bases from J, with 18 bases between. Germline V gives CDR1 LGHNA, CDR2 YNFKEQ. The sample consisted of PBMCs. The receptor's source is a woman aged 40-49 years in good health and CMV-seronegative. The genes are TRBV4-2 and TRBJ2-5; a weak D match, TRBD2 (6 bases). DNA of the CDR3: TGTGCCAGCAGCCAAGGGGGAGGAGAGTTGGACCAGACCCAGTACTTC. Its protein is CASSQGGGELDQTQYF.